Listed below are T cell receptor beta chains from one sample, sequenced in a study of metastatic and nonmetastatic thyroid tumors. TCRdb re-clonotyped the PCR reads through MiXCR. The repertoire consists of approximately 79,000 clones, with 8.6% occurring once and the leading ten covering 8.8%. Sequencing was done on a sample of blood. The receptors stem from a female donor with papillary thyroid cancer or a benign thyroid nodule (not recorded which). Some clones in this sample may be carry-over from other donors' samples. Each CDR3 is given with its conserved first and last residue. The order of the fields is D gene, J gene, clone size, V gene, CDR3 DNA, CDR3 protein. D genes are given only for firm matches. Not all rows give a size; the values are once, few, many and, for expanded clones, a class.

d_call: .
j_call: TRBJ2-1
clone_size: many
v_call: TRBV20-1
cdr3_nt: TGCAGTCCACCTACCGGTTCCTACAATGAGCAGTTCTTC
cdr3_aa: CSPPTGSYNEQFF

d_call: .
j_call: TRBJ1-5
clone_size: many
v_call: TRBV2
cdr3_nt: TGTGCCAGCTCGGGAGGGACGGACCGTCCGAGCAATCAGCCCCAGCATTTT
cdr3_aa: CASSGGTDRPSNQPQHF

d_call: .
j_call: TRBJ2-7
clone_size: many
v_call: TRBV27
cdr3_nt: TGTGCCAGCAAAGGGGCCCGCTACGAGCAGTACTTC
cdr3_aa: CASKGARYEQYF

d_call: .
j_call: TRBJ1-3
clone_size: many
v_call: TRBV6-6
cdr3_nt: TGTGCCAGCAGTTATGAAGCAGCTGGAAACACCATATATTTT
cdr3_aa: CASSYEAAGNTIYF

d_call: .
j_call: TRBJ1-2
clone_size: many
v_call: TRBV9
cdr3_nt: TGTGCCAGCAGCGTTTTGGGGTCTAGGATGGATGGCTACACCTTC
cdr3_aa: CASSVLGSRMDGYTF

d_call: TRBD1
j_call: TRBJ1-2
clone_size: .
v_call: TRBV18
cdr3_nt: TGTGCCAGCTCACCTACTCGGACAGGGTGCGGCTATGGCTACACCTTC
cdr3_aa: CASSPTRTGCGYGYTF

d_call: .
j_call: TRBJ2-2
clone_size: many
v_call: TRBV6-2/TRBV6-3
cdr3_nt: TGTGCCAGCAAACCCGGGGGATCGAACACCGGGGAGCTGTTTTTT
cdr3_aa: CASKPGGSNTGELFF

d_call: .
j_call: TRBJ2-7
clone_size: many
v_call: TRBV12-3/TRBV12-4
cdr3_nt: TGTGCCAGCAGTGGGCAACAGGGAGGCGAGCAGTACTTC
cdr3_aa: CASSGQQGGEQYF

d_call: .
j_call: TRBJ2-2
clone_size: many
v_call: TRBV4-1
cdr3_nt: TGCGCCAGCAGCCCTCTCACCGGCCACACCGGGGAGCTGTTTTTT
cdr3_aa: CASSPLTGHTGELFF

d_call: .
j_call: TRBJ1-6
clone_size: .
v_call: TRBV6-2/TRBV6-3
cdr3_nt: TGTGCCAGCCTAAAGACGGGGAAAACGGTCGGTTATAATTCACCCCTCCACTTT
cdr3_aa: CASLKTGKTVGYNSPLHF

d_call: .
j_call: TRBJ2-7
clone_size: many
v_call: TRBV6-5
cdr3_nt: TGTGCCAGCAGTTACTCGGGGGACATCTCCTACGAGCAGTACTTC
cdr3_aa: CASSYSGDISYEQYF

d_call: .
j_call: TRBJ1-5
clone_size: many
v_call: TRBV7-9
cdr3_nt: TGTGCCAGCAGCTCTGGCCGAGGAGCCCAGCATTTT
cdr3_aa: CASSSGRGAQHF

d_call: .
j_call: TRBJ1-1
clone_size: .
v_call: TRBV11-2
cdr3_nt: TGTGCCAGCAGCTTATCTCGCAGGGAGTGGCTCATGAACACTGAAGCTTTCTTT
cdr3_aa: CASSLSRREWLMNTEAFF

d_call: .
j_call: TRBJ1-5
clone_size: many
v_call: TRBV12-5
cdr3_nt: TGTGCTAGTGGCGACCCCGCGGGGCAGCCCCAGCATTTT
cdr3_aa: CASGDPAGQPQHF

d_call: TRBD2
j_call: TRBJ2-1
clone_size: many
v_call: TRBV19
cdr3_nt: TGTGCCAGTAGGCCCATGGCTAGCGGGGGGGATGAGCAGTTCTTC
cdr3_aa: CASRPMASGGDEQFF

d_call: .
j_call: TRBJ2-6
clone_size: many
v_call: TRBV3-1
cdr3_nt: TGTGCCAGCAGGGCCCTTACTGGGGCCAACGTCCTGACTTTC
cdr3_aa: CASRALTGANVLTF

d_call: .
j_call: TRBJ1-4
clone_size: many
v_call: TRBV5-1
cdr3_nt: TGCGCCAGCAGCGAAACAGGGACTCCCACTAATGAAAAACTGTTTTTT
cdr3_aa: CASSETGTPTNEKLFF

d_call: TRBD2
j_call: TRBJ2-5
clone_size: many
v_call: TRBV2
cdr3_nt: TGTGCCAGCAGTGAGCTAGCGGGGGGAAGGGAGACCCAGTACTTC
cdr3_aa: CASSELAGGRETQYF

d_call: .
j_call: TRBJ2-5
clone_size: many
v_call: TRBV9
cdr3_nt: TGTGCCAGCAGCGTAGTCCCGTCAGCAGAGACCCAGTACTTC
cdr3_aa: CASSVVPSAETQYF

d_call: TRBD1
j_call: TRBJ2-7
clone_size: many
v_call: TRBV12-3/TRBV12-4
cdr3_nt: TGTGCCAGCAGTTCGGGTGGGACAGGGGGCTGGTACGAGCAGTACTTC
cdr3_aa: CASSSGGTGGWYEQYF

d_call: .
j_call: TRBJ1-4
clone_size: many
v_call: TRBV27
cdr3_nt: TGTGCCAGCAGTTTTACAGGGAGGGGTAATGAAAAACTGTTTTTT
cdr3_aa: CASSFTGRGNEKLFF

d_call: .
j_call: TRBJ2-7
clone_size: many
v_call: TRBV18
cdr3_nt: TGTGCCAGCTCACGGGGGGTCGAGCAGTACTTC
cdr3_aa: CASSRGVEQYF

d_call: .
j_call: TRBJ2-7
clone_size: many
v_call: TRBV30
cdr3_nt: TGTGCCTGGAGTGTATGGGGGCAGGGGATGCGTAGCGAGCAGTACTTC
cdr3_aa: CAWSVWGQGMRSEQYF

d_call: .
j_call: TRBJ1-4
clone_size: many
v_call: TRBV7-8
cdr3_nt: TGTGCCAGCAGCGCCCGGTCCGGGGGTCGGGAAAAACTGTTTTTT
cdr3_aa: CASSARSGGREKLFF

d_call: .
j_call: TRBJ2-3
clone_size: many
v_call: TRBV5-6
cdr3_nt: TGTGCCAGCAGCCCTTACTACGACGATACGCAGTATTTT
cdr3_aa: CASSPYYDDTQYF

d_call: TRBD1
j_call: TRBJ2-5
clone_size: many
v_call: TRBV7-2
cdr3_nt: TGTGCCAGCAGCACTCGACAGGGCTCCCAAGAGACCCAGTACTTC
cdr3_aa: CASSTRQGSQETQYF

d_call: .
j_call: TRBJ2-1
clone_size: many
v_call: TRBV2
cdr3_nt: TGTGCCAGCAGTGAACGGGGCCGGGTTGAGCAGTTCTTC
cdr3_aa: CASSERGRVEQFF

d_call: .
j_call: TRBJ2-5
clone_size: many
v_call: TRBV5-1
cdr3_nt: TGCGCCAGCAGCTCCCAAGAGACCCAGTACTTC
cdr3_aa: CASSSQETQYF

d_call: .
j_call: TRBJ1-1
clone_size: many
v_call: TRBV29-1
cdr3_nt: TGCAGCGTTCCCGGGGGGGCGGGGGCTTTCTTT
cdr3_aa: CSVPGGAGAFF

d_call: .
j_call: TRBJ1-4
clone_size: many
v_call: TRBV18
cdr3_nt: TGTGCCAGCTCAAGGGCTCCTAATGAAAAACTGTTTTTT
cdr3_aa: CASSRAPNEKLFF

d_call: .
j_call: TRBJ2-1
clone_size: .
v_call: TRBV2
cdr3_nt: TGTGCCAGCAGCCCCGGTTGGGGTCTAAGCTCCTACAATGAGCAGTTCTTC
cdr3_aa: CASSPGWGLSSYNEQFF

d_call: .
j_call: TRBJ2-1
clone_size: medium-sized
v_call: TRBV10-1
cdr3_nt: TGCGCCAGCAGTGAGACTGACATCTACAATGAGCAGTTCTTC
cdr3_aa: CASSETDIYNEQFF

d_call: TRBD1
j_call: TRBJ2-1
clone_size: .
v_call: TRBV30
cdr3_nt: TGTGCCTGGAGATACGCCGGGACAGGGAATGAGCAGTTCTTC
cdr3_aa: CAWRYAGTGNEQFF

d_call: TRBD1
j_call: TRBJ1-2
clone_size: many
v_call: TRBV27
cdr3_nt: TGTGCCAGCAGTTTCTCCAGGACAGGGTCAATTTCTAACTATGGCTACACCTTC
cdr3_aa: CASSFSRTGSISNYGYTF

d_call: .
j_call: TRBJ1-4
clone_size: many
v_call: TRBV4-1
cdr3_nt: TGCGCCAGCAGCCTCCCTAATGAAAAACTGTTTTTT
cdr3_aa: CASSLPNEKLFF

d_call: .
j_call: TRBJ2-7
clone_size: .
v_call: TRBV11-2
cdr3_nt: TGTGCCAGCAGCTTAGGCCAGGGTCACCCCTACGAGCAGTACTTC
cdr3_aa: CASSLGQGHPYEQYF

d_call: TRBD2
j_call: TRBJ2-2
clone_size: many
v_call: TRBV5-1
cdr3_nt: TGCGCCGCGGCGGGAGAGTCCGGGGAGCTGTTTTTT
cdr3_aa: CAAAGESGELFF

d_call: .
j_call: TRBJ1-1
clone_size: many
v_call: TRBV6-1
cdr3_nt: TGTGCCATACAGGGAGGGAACACTGAAGCTTTCTTT
cdr3_aa: CAIQGGNTEAFF

d_call: .
j_call: TRBJ1-1
clone_size: many
v_call: TRBV7-6
cdr3_nt: TGTGCCAGCAGCAAAGGGTCGGGGACTGAAGCTTTCTTT
cdr3_aa: CASSKGSGTEAFF

d_call: .
j_call: TRBJ2-2
clone_size: many
v_call: TRBV3-1
cdr3_nt: TGTGCCAGCAGCCAAGAGCTGAGGGAGCTGTTTTTT
cdr3_aa: CASSQELRELFF

d_call: .
j_call: TRBJ1-1
clone_size: .
v_call: TRBV24-1
cdr3_nt: TGTGCCACCAGTGATTCGAGGAAGGGATGGGGAACTGAAGCTTTCTTT
cdr3_aa: CATSDSRKGWGTEAFF

d_call: .
j_call: TRBJ1-2
clone_size: many
v_call: TRBV11-2
cdr3_nt: TGTGCCAGCAGCTCCCTGGGGGGAGGACTGGGAGGCTACACCTTC
cdr3_aa: CASSSLGGGLGGYTF

d_call: .
j_call: TRBJ1-6
clone_size: .
v_call: TRBV20-1
cdr3_nt: TGCAGTGCTAGGGTCCAGGAGAATTCACCCCTCCACTTT
cdr3_aa: CSARVQENSPLHF

d_call: .
j_call: TRBJ1-2
clone_size: .
v_call: TRBV20-1
cdr3_nt: TGCAGTGCTAGGGGGATGGGGGCGGGCGGCTACACCTTC
cdr3_aa: CSARGMGAGGYTF

d_call: .
j_call: TRBJ1-1
clone_size: many
v_call: TRBV19
cdr3_nt: TGTGCCAGTAGCACCCAAATGAACACTGAAGCTTTCTTT
cdr3_aa: CASSTQMNTEAFF

d_call: TRBD1
j_call: TRBJ1-1
clone_size: many
v_call: TRBV12-3/TRBV12-4
cdr3_nt: TGTGCCAGCAGTTTATGGGACAGGGCCACTGAAGCTTTCTTT
cdr3_aa: CASSLWDRATEAFF

d_call: .
j_call: TRBJ2-3
clone_size: many
v_call: TRBV11-3
cdr3_nt: TGTGCCAGCAGCTTAAGCCTGACAGATACGCAGTATTTT
cdr3_aa: CASSLSLTDTQYF

d_call: .
j_call: TRBJ1-5
clone_size: .
v_call: TRBV10-3
cdr3_nt: TGTGCCATCAGTGAGAGGATTCAGCCCCAGCATTTT
cdr3_aa: CAISERIQPQHF

d_call: .
j_call: TRBJ2-4
clone_size: few
v_call: TRBV2
cdr3_nt: TGTGCCAGCAGTGAATCAGTAGCCAAAAACATTCAGTACTTC
cdr3_aa: CASSESVAKNIQYF

d_call: .
j_call: TRBJ2-5
clone_size: many
v_call: TRBV12-3/TRBV12-4
cdr3_nt: TGTGCCAGCAGCACTAGACATGTCTTGGAGACCCAGTACTTC
cdr3_aa: CASSTRHVLETQYF

d_call: .
j_call: TRBJ1-5
clone_size: .
v_call: TRBV25-1
cdr3_nt: TGTGCCAGCAGTGAGGCTGGGGGGGGTAAGCCCCAGCATTTT
cdr3_aa: CASSEAGGGKPQHF

d_call: TRBD1
j_call: TRBJ1-2
clone_size: many
v_call: TRBV20-1
cdr3_nt: TGCAGTGCTAGAGGGGACAGGGGGCTACGTGGCTACACCTTC
cdr3_aa: CSARGDRGLRGYTF

d_call: TRBD1
j_call: TRBJ1-4
clone_size: many
v_call: TRBV19
cdr3_nt: TGTGCCAGTAGTATCGGCAGGGGGAATGAAAAACTGTTTTTT
cdr3_aa: CASSIGRGNEKLFF

d_call: .
j_call: TRBJ2-5
clone_size: .
v_call: TRBV11-2
cdr3_nt: TGTGCCAGCAGCCCCGGGGGTGGCAGGAAAGAGACCCAGTACTTC
cdr3_aa: CASSPGGGRKETQYF

d_call: .
j_call: TRBJ1-1
clone_size: .
v_call: TRBV6-1
cdr3_nt: TGTGCCAGCAGTGTTGGGCAGAACACTGAAGCTTTCTTT
cdr3_aa: CASSVGQNTEAFF

d_call: .
j_call: TRBJ2-1
clone_size: many
v_call: TRBV11-1
cdr3_nt: TGTGCCAGCAGAGAGGGGCAGGGGACCTACAATGAGCAGTTCTTC
cdr3_aa: CASREGQGTYNEQFF

d_call: .
j_call: TRBJ1-5
clone_size: many
v_call: TRBV28
cdr3_nt: TGTGCCAGCAGATCACGCAGGGCAGGCAATCAGCCCCAGCATTTT
cdr3_aa: CASRSRRAGNQPQHF

d_call: TRBD2
j_call: TRBJ2-5
clone_size: .
v_call: TRBV20-1
cdr3_nt: TGCAGTGCTACCCGGGGGTCCGGGGGGTGGCAAGAGACCCAGTACTTC
cdr3_aa: CSATRGSGGWQETQYF

d_call: .
j_call: TRBJ2-7
clone_size: .
v_call: TRBV10-2
cdr3_nt: TGCGCCAGCAGGGGTGGGAGTAGCGGATACGAGCAGTACTTC
cdr3_aa: CASRGGSSGYEQYF